The sequence of this T cell receptor (beta chain) was determined in a study of graft-versus-host responses after intestinal transplantation. Study-level information: Recipients were given multivisceral, liver-intestinal, or isolated intestinal transplants. All recipients got anti-thymocyte globulin induction, then tacrolimus and steroids for 2 to 4 years. The study's findings and limits: Some GvH clones appeared in ileal mucosa or blood before recipient bone marrow. Some patients had graft-donor T cell macrochimerism, and their allografts showed high graft-versus-host to host-versus-graft clonal ratios.

CDR3 length: 16 residues. V shed 5 bases and J shed 2 bases, with 17 bases lying between them. Germline V CDR1 and CDR2: MNHEY, SMNVEV (reference sequence). Comment on this clone: What it recognizes is unknown.

Some clones are missing from TCRdb's copy, which holds only in-frame ones; the method was immunoSEQ multiplex PCR. Among just under 100,000 clones, roughly 90% were seen once, and the ten largest hold 16%. The J gene is TRBJ2-3, the V gene TRBV27; D may be TRBD1 (6 bases). Sequences were derived from PBMCs, sampled about 460 days after intestinal transplant. The clonotype comes from a human patient who received an intestinal transplant, so some T cells may come from the graft donor. DNA of the CDR3: TGTGCCAGCAGTCCGTCGACAGGCCCCTTCACAGATACGCAGTATTTT. Its translation is CASSPSTGPFTDTQYF.